This T cell receptor beta chain was recovered during a study of post-analysis software for immune sequencing data. Whole-study context: Both relapsing-remitting and secondary progressive multiple sclerosis featured among the disease courses, as did progressive-relapsing multiple sclerosis.

Points from the study as a whole: Samples prepared in the same batch strongly co-clustered by F measure. Comparison of patients with controls showed five TRBV segments more frequent in patients, TRBV5-6, TRBV5-1 and TRBV20-1 among them.

V lost 4 bases, J lost 3 bases, and 10 bases stayed unmatched. Looked up from germline, CDR1 is SGHTA and CDR2 is FQGNSA. This CDR3 is 16 amino acids long. As concerns this clonotype: Its specificity is not known.

Unique molecular identifiers were built into the TCR beta cDNA libraries. Via MiXCR, TCRdb re-called the PCR reads, giving one row per CDR3 protein. The sample shows 600,000 to 700,000 distinct CDR3 sequences, more than 50% of them seen only once. The TCR was taken from a girl aged 2 to 9 with multiple sclerosis. The rearrangement links TRBV7-2 to TRBJ2-5, with TRBD2 matching over 8 bases. Sequenced material: blood. The CDR3 is CASSSGGVVAEETQYF. The CDR3, as DNA: TGTGCCAGCAGCTCCGGGGGGGTAGTCGCAGAAGAGACCCAGTACTTC.